One and the same sample provided the 19 T cell receptor beta chains below, sequenced in a study of control samples from healthy donors and cancer patients (TCRdb year 2020). Receptor amplification or capture employed the immunoSEQ multiplex PCR assay. TCRdb retrieved this table from immuneACCESS and kept in-frame rearrangements only. Not all clones are present; in checked studies, unresolved V genes account for under half, and no reason is known for the remainder. The sample has 90,000 or so clones on record, 85% to 90% of them singletons. The ten largest clones take up about 9.5% of the sample. Sequencing used PBMCs. All receptors come from a woman aged 50 to 60 with colorectal cancer.

The chain combines TRBV7-7 with TRBJ2-5; 11 nucleotides line up with TRBD2. V lost 6 bases to trimming and J lost 2 bases; unmatched junction nucleotides: 5. The CDR3 loop spans 15 amino acids. CDR1 and CDR2 from the germline V gene are SSHAT and FNYEAQ (reference sequence). The CDR3 bases are TGTGCCAGCAGATCCGGGACTAGCGGACAAGAGACCCAGTACTTC. Its translation: CASRSGTSGQETQYF.

This clone was recorded once. The chain has TRBV2 and TRBJ2-1; the D is unclear. Trimming shortened V by 5 bases and J by 3 bases, and 8 bases separated the two germline ends. The CDR3 has 13 amino acids. Germline V gene lookup returns CDR1 SNHLY and CDR2 FYNNEI. CDR3 residues: CASSQEIYNEQFF. CDR3 sequence (DNA): TGTGCCAGCAGTCAGGAGATCTACAATGAGCAGTTCTTC. The full variable domain, completed using reference TRBV2 and TRBJ2-1, is EPEVTQTPSHQVTQMGQEVILRCVPISNHLYFYWYRQILGQKVEFLVSFYNNEISEKSEIFDDQFSVERPDGSNFTLKIRSTKLEDSAMYFCASSQEIYNEQFFGPGTRLTVL.

CDR3 sequence (DNA): TGTGCCAGCAGCCCTAGCAGAGCAACAGATACGCAGTATTTT. It encodes CASSPSRATDTQYF. J is TRBJ2-3 and V is TRBV7-2; D is perhaps TRBD2 (5 bases). CDR3 length: 14 amino acids. V gave up 5 bases and J gave up 3 bases, with 12 bases separating them. Germline CDR1 is SGHTA and CDR2 is FQGNSA.

V and J are TRBV10-1 and TRBJ1-1; a possible D gene is TRBD1 (5 bases). Trimming removed 4 bases at V and 0 bases at J, with 21 bases between. The CDR3 is 18 residues long. Looked up from germline, CDR1 is WNHNN and CDR2 is SYGVQD (reference sequence). The CDR3 loop is CASSVRDVRVIMNTEAFF. The CDR3 DNA reads as TGCGCCAGCAGTGTCCGGGACGTAAGAGTGATCATGAACACTGAAGCTTTCTTT.

A single count supports this clone. The V call is TRBV13, the J call TRBJ2-1, with 7 bases lining up with TRBD1. Germline V CDR1 and CDR2: PRHDT, FYEKMQ (reference sequence). The CDR3 runs to 15 residues. J lost 8 bases, V lost 2 bases, and 9 bases had no gene match. The CDR3 DNA is TGTGCCAGCAGCTTAAGGGGACAGTTCGTGTATGAGCAGTTCTTC. It yields the protein CASSLRGQFVYEQFF.

The genes are TRBV5-3 and TRBJ1-2; a weak D match, TRBD1 (5 bases). TRBV5-3 counts as an open reading frame of uncertain function. CDR3 length equals 16 residues. With 4 bases removed from V and 7 bases from J, the gap between germline ends came to 23 bases. This CDR3 reads CARSHTPTTVGLGYTF. As DNA, the CDR3 is TGTGCCAGAAGCCACACGCCAACGACAGTGGGGCTTGGCTACACCTTC.

A single count supports this clone. The J gene is TRBJ2-1, the V gene TRBV20-1; unclear D gene. Germline lookup yields CDR1 DFQATT and CDR2 SNEGSKA (reference sequence). Trimming took 3 bases from V and 9 from J, leaving 9 bases between them. The CDR3 loop spans 11 amino acids. The CDR3 loop reads CSARWMGEQFF. CDR3 nucleotide sequence: TGCAGTGCTAGGTGGATGGGTGAGCAGTTCTTC.

This clone was picked up one time. J is TRBJ2-2 and V is TRBV18; TRBD2 might be the D (6 bases). Germline assignment: CDR1 KGHSH and CDR2 LQKENI. This CDR3 is 14 amino acids long. Between the trimmed V and J ends, which lost 6 bases and 6 bases, there was a span of 14 bases. The CDR3 here is CASSGGENAGELFF. CDR3 sequence (DNA): TGTGCCAGCTCCGGCGGGGAGAATGCCGGGGAGCTGTTTTTT. Together with reference TRBV18 and TRBJ2-2, the CDR3 gives the full variable domain: NAGVMQNPRHLVRRRGQEARLRCSPMKGHSHVYWYRQLPEEGLKFMVYLQKENIIDESGMPKERFSAEFPKEGPSILRIQQVVRGDSAAYFCASSGGENAGELFFGEGSRLTVL.

The chain carries TRBV27 and TRBJ1-2; the D is unclear. Trimming shortened V by 3 bases and J by 3 bases, and 11 bases separated the two germline ends. The CDR3 contains 14 residues. The germline gives CDR1 MNHEY, CDR2 SMNVEV (reference sequence). The CDR3 coding sequence is TGTGCCAGCAGTTTGAGAGTAACAGACTATGGCTACACCTTC. This codes for CASSLRVTDYGYTF.

The rearrangement joins TRBV5-4 to TRBJ1-2, with unresolved D. CDR1 and CDR2 from the germline V gene are SGHNT and YYREEE (reference sequence). The CDR3 runs to 14 residues. Trimming took off 0 bases at V and 8 bases at J, with 14 bases between the two ends. CDR3 nucleotides: TGTGCCAGCAGCTTGGCGGGAACCCCCGGAGGCTACACCTTC. Its protein product is CASSLAGTPGGYTF.

The genes are TRBV7-2 and TRBJ1-5; D not resolved. The V and J ends lost 1 base and 0 bases respectively, with 13 bases between them. Germline loops: CDR1 SGHTA, CDR2 FQGNSA. The CDR3 runs to 17 residues. CDR3 amino acids: CASSLDLTAISNQPQHF. DNA of the CDR3: TGTGCCAGCAGCTTAGACCTAACAGCGATTAGCAATCAGCCCCAGCATTTT.

This chain uses TRBV7-2 with TRBJ2-1; D may be TRBD2 (5 bases). Trimming removed 5 bases at V and 4 bases at J, with 15 bases between. Looked up from germline, CDR1 is SGHTA and CDR2 is FQGNSA. This CDR3 spans 15 amino acids. The CDR3 bases are TGTGCCAGCAGCCCGGACCTAGGAGGTTACAATGAGCAGTTCTTC. Its protein is CASSPDLGGYNEQFF. The complete variable domain, with remaining parts taken from reference TRBV7-2 and TRBJ2-1, reads GAGVSQSPSNKVTEKGKDVELRCDPISGHTALYWYRQSLGQGLEFLIYFQGNSAPDKSGLPSDRFSAERTGGSVSTLTIQRTQQEDSAVYLCASSPDLGGYNEQFFGPGTRLTVL.

The genes are TRBV19 and TRBJ1-1; maybe TRBD1 (5 bases). CDR3 size: 13 residues. The V gene lost 6 bases and the J gene lost 0 bases, with 8 bases spanning the gap. Germline CDR1 is LNHDA and CDR2 is SQIVND (reference sequence). CDR3 residues: CASRDRVNTEAFF. The CDR3 nucleotides are TGTGCCAGTAGAGACAGAGTGAACACTGAAGCTTTCTTT.

The rearrangement links TRBV6-5 to TRBJ1-5, with 8 bases matching TRBD1. Trimming took 6 bases from V and 7 from J; bases not matched to a gene: 5. The germline V gene has CDR1 MNHEY and CDR2 SVGAGI. The CDR3 covers 13 residues. This CDR3 is CASRGQGGQPQHF. The CDR3 region has the DNA TGTGCCAGCAGAGGACAGGGCGGGCAGCCCCAGCATTTT.

The chain uses TRBV30 and TRBJ2-3; D call uncertain. There are 12 residues in the CDR3. CDR1 GTSNPN and CDR2 SVGIG come from the germline V gene (reference sequence). The V end was cut by 2 bases, the J end by 6 bases, with 9 bases between. CDR3 amino acids: CAWSPSGDTQYF. The DNA for the CDR3 is TGTGCCTGGAGTCCCTCCGGGGATACGCAGTATTTT. The full variable domain, with the rest looked up from reference TRBV30 and TRBJ2-3, is SQTIHQWPATLVQPVGSPLSLECTVEGTSNPNLYWYRQAAGRGLQLLFYSVGIGQISSEVPQNLSASRPQDRQFILSSKKLLLSDSGFYLCAWSPSGDTQYFGPGTRLTVL.

J is TRBJ2-7 and V is TRBV21-1. TRBV21-1 is labeled a pseudogene. The CDR3 covers 16 residues. In DNA form, the CDR3 reads TGTGCCAGCAGCTCTCCCTCACGCTGGGGACGGTACGAGCAGTACGTC. Its protein is CASSSPSRWGRYEQYV.

The chain recombines TRBV5-6 with TRBJ1-2, with D perhaps TRBD1 (5 bases). This CDR3 spans 13 amino acids. Germline CDR1 SGHDT, CDR2 YYEEEE. Trimming removed 0 bases from V and 4 bases from J, with 7 bases in between. In nucleotides, the CDR3 is TGTGCCAGCAGCTTGGGGGGCGGCTATGGCTACACCTTC. Translated, it gives CASSLGGGYGYTF.

The chain uses TRBV6-5 and TRBJ1-4; no clear D gene. From germline, CDR1 is MNHEY and CDR2 SVGAGI. V was pared by 6 bases and J by 5 bases, with 13 bases between. The CDR3 runs 14 residues. The CDR3: CASRAGSLNEKLFF. The DNA for the CDR3 is TGTGCCAGCAGAGCCGGGAGCTTAAATGAAAAACTGTTTTTT.

The V and J genes are TRBV6-5 and TRBJ2-4; D ambiguous. Trimming removed 8 bases at V and 4 bases at J, with 9 bases between. The CDR3 is 12 residues long. The germline V gene encodes CDR1 MNHEY and CDR2 SVGAGI. DNA of the CDR3: TGTGCCAGCCTAAGCCTAAAAAACATTCAGTACTTC. Translation gives CASLSLKNIQYF.